Below, 22 T cell receptor beta chains from the same sample are listed, as sequenced in a study of T cells in Graves' hyperthyroidism and ophthalmopathy. RNA transcripts served as the template for amplifying TCR beta CDR3 regions. First-round RT-PCR of the TCR CDR3 relied on the HTBI primer set. Each CDR3 protein gets one entry after TCRdb re-called the multiplex PCR reads with MiXCR. This sample has just over 550,000 distinct CDR3 sequences, with approximately 44% found just once. Material for sequencing was peripheral blood or thyroid tissue (not recorded which). The receptors shown here come from a woman aged 18-29 years with Graves' hyperthyroidism.

This clonotype was found many times. The V call is TRBV2, the J call TRBJ2-7; 9 bases are a match to TRBD2. The J segment lost 9 bases and the V segment lost 6 bases, leaving 6 bases of the junction unmatched. The CDR3 is 12 residues long. CDR1 and CDR2 from the germline V gene are SNHLY and FYNNEI. The CDR3 region is CASRSSGTGQYF. For the CDR3, the DNA is TGTGCCAGCAGGTCTAGCGGGACCGGGCAGTACTTC.

This clonotype was recorded at least ten times. This rearrangement joins TRBV29-1 to TRBJ1-1; weak D call: TRBD1 (5 bases). The CDR3 has 12 amino acids. Trimming stripped 5 bases from V and 1 base from J, with 8 bases between. The germline gives CDR1 SQVTM, CDR2 ANQGSEA. The CDR3 is CSVRTRNTEAFF. CDR3 DNA sequence: TGCAGCGTTCGGACACGGAACACTGAAGCTTTCTTT.

V is TRBV7-8 and J is TRBJ1-2, with no clear D. V lost 0 bases and J 4 bases, leaving 9 bases between the germline ends. The V gene's germline CDR1 is SGHVS and CDR2 FQNEAQ. The CDR3 contains 14 residues. The CDR3 sequence: CASSLAHGSYGYTF. The DNA of the CDR3 is TGTGCCAGCAGCTTAGCGCATGGGTCCTATGGCTACACCTTC.

The V and J genes are TRBV7-9 and TRBJ1-3; 7 bases fit TRBD1. Trimming took 1 base from V and 7 from J; bases not matched to a gene: 7. Looked up from germline, CDR1 is SEHNR and CDR2 is FQNEAQ (reference sequence). The CDR3 has 15 residues. In DNA form, the CDR3 reads TGTGCCAGCAGCTTAGGGAGACAGGGTGGGAACACCATATATTTT. Translated: CASSLGRQGGNTIYF. Filled out from reference TRBV7-9 and TRBJ1-3, the complete variable domain reads DTGVSQNPRHKITKRGQNVTFRCDPISEHNRLYWYRQTLGQGPEFLTYFQNEAQLEKSRLLSDRFSAERPKGSFSTLEIQRTEQGDSAMYLCASSLGRQGGNTIYFGEGSWLTVV.

The genes are TRBV12-3 or TRBV12-4 and TRBJ1-1; TRBD1 might be the D (5 bases). The CDR3 length is 15 residues. The V gene lost 5 bases and the J gene lost 0 bases, with 13 bases spanning the gap. The CDR3 sequence: CASSRPGDLNTEAFF. Written as DNA, the CDR3 is TGTGCCAGCAGTAGACCGGGGGATTTGAACACTGAAGCTTTCTTT.

In this sample, this clonotype turned up many times. The chain uses TRBV10-3 and TRBJ1-5; no firm D call. V lost 6 bases and J 4 bases, leaving 13 bases between the germline ends. The CDR3 sequence is 14 residues long. The V gene's germline CDR1 is ENHRY and CDR2 SYGVKD. The CDR3 nucleotides read TGTGCCATCAGGGCAGAAAAGCCGAATCAGCCCCAGCATTTT. Residues: CAIRAEKPNQPQHF.

The chain links TRBV10-3 to TRBJ2-7; 7 nucleotides line up with TRBD1. With V trimmed by 4 bases and J by 3 bases, 3 bases remained unmatched. The CDR3 runs to 13 residues. Germline V gene sequence: CDR1 ENHRY, CDR2 SYGVKD. The CDR3 DNA reads as TGTGCCATCAGTGTTGGGACAGACTACGAGCAGTACTTC. Its translation: CAISVGTDYEQYF.

In its sample, this clonotype is large (0.1 to 1%). The chain couples TRBV24-1 to TRBJ1-2; 9 bases are shared with TRBD1. Germline loops: CDR1 KGHDR, CDR2 SFDVKD. The CDR3 is 16 residues long. Trimming took 9 bases from V and 5 from J; bases not matched to a gene: 15. CDR3 bases: TGTGCCACCCCTCCTAGGACAGGGGTCTTCGGTTATGGCTACACCTTC. This sequence encodes CATPPRTGVFGYGYTF.

The chain uses TRBV20-1 and TRBJ2-7, with 10 bases fitting TRBD2. Matching the DNA end better, TRBJ2-1 makes the J call doubtful. CDR1 is DFQATT and CDR2 is SNEGSKA in the germline V gene (reference sequence). The CDR3 runs 12 residues. The DNA for the CDR3 is TGCAGTGCTAGAGTAGCGGGAGGTGAGCAGTTCTTC. Its protein is CSARVAGGEQFF.

This clonotype has more than one count but fewer than ten. The J gene is TRBJ1-6, the V gene TRBV7-2, with 12 bases lining up with TRBD1. Germline-derived CDR1 and CDR2 are SGHTA and FQGNSA. The CDR3 has 16 amino acids. J was trimmed by 9 bases and V by 5 bases; bases with no gene match: 8. The CDR3 here is CASSQPGQGARSPLHF. CDR3 nucleotide sequence: TGTGCCAGCAGCCAACCGGGACAGGGGGCGCGTTCACCCCTCCACTTT.

The table lists this clonotype with many counts. The rearrangement links TRBV2 to TRBJ2-7; 7 bases line up with TRBD2. This CDR3 has 12 residues. CDR1 is SNHLY, CDR2 FYNNEI, per germline. After removal of 8 bases from V and 6 bases from J, the junction contained 7 bases not matched to a gene. Here the CDR3 DNA reads TGTGCCAGCGGAGCGGGATCGCGCGAGCAGTACTTC. Amino acid sequence: CASGAGSREQYF.

The rearrangement links TRBV5-1 to TRBJ2-2; TRBD1 agrees at 7 bases. V gave up 5 bases and J gave up 6 bases; unmatched junction bases: 7. In germline, CDR1 is SGHRS, CDR2 YFSETQ. The CDR3 is made up of 14 amino acids. The CDR3 loop is CASRHKGGPGELFF. The DNA for the CDR3 is TGCGCCAGCAGGCATAAAGGGGGCCCCGGGGAGCTGTTTTTT.

The rearrangement links TRBV20-1 to TRBJ2-5; no firm D call. The J call is doubtful: the DNA matches TRBJ2-1 better. The germline gives CDR1 DFQATT, CDR2 SNEGSKA (reference sequence). This CDR3 is built from 11 residues. CDR3 coding DNA: TGCAGTGCTAGAACCTACAATGAGCAGTTCTTC. The encoded protein is CSARTYNEQFF.

CDR3 residues: CASSTGTGQSPLHF. CDR3 bases: TGTGCCAGTAGTACCGGGACAGGGCAATCACCCCTCCACTTT. The rearrangement links TRBV19 to TRBJ1-6; 9 bases map to TRBD1. The CDR3 consists of 14 residues. Germline V gene sequence: CDR1 LNHDA, CDR2 SQIVND (reference sequence). V shed 4 bases, J shed 10 bases, and the junction held 5 bases outside the gene matches. Using reference TRBV19 and TRBJ1-6 for the parts outside the CDR3, the full variable domain is DGGITQSPKYLFRKEGQNVTLSCEQNLNHDAMYWYRQDPGQGLRLIYYSQIVNDFQKGDIAEGYSVSREKKESFPLTVTSAQKNPTAFYLCASSTGTGQSPLHFGNGTRLTVT.

As regards this clonotype: A read error is likely, as this CDR3 ends without the conserved phenylalanine or tryptophan. The CDR3 region has the DNA TGTGCCAGCAGCCAAGGGCCAGGGCAGGGCTACACCCTC. This codes for CASSQGPGQGYTL. The V and J genes are TRBV6-1 and TRBJ1-2; D is possibly TRBD1 (5 bases). The CDR3 loop spans 13 amino acids. V lost 6 bases and J 8 bases, leaving 16 bases between the germline ends. Germline CDR1 and CDR2: MNHNS and SASEGT.

This clonotype was detected ten times or more. The rearrangement joins TRBV12-3 or TRBV12-4 to TRBJ1-2; D is unresolved. The V end was cut by 2 bases, the J end by 5 bases, with 6 bases between. The CDR3 is 12 amino acids. The CDR3 spells CASSLREYGYTF. The DNA of the CDR3 is TGTGCCAGCAGTTTACGCGAGTATGGCTACACCTTC.

The DNA of the CDR3 is TGTGCCTGGATGACAGCGACTAATTCACCCCTCCACTTT. Its protein product is CAWMTATNSPLHF. The chain is built from TRBV24-1 and TRBJ1-6; D may be TRBD1 (5 bases). In germline, CDR1 is KGHDR, CDR2 SFDVKD. The V end was cut by 12 bases, the J end by 6 bases, with 14 bases between. The CDR3 runs 13 residues.

There are many counts of this clonotype. The J gene is TRBJ1-4, the V gene TRBV2; D unresolved. The CDR3 totals 10 residues. Trimming removed 10 bases at V and 7 bases at J, with 7 bases between. CDR1 and CDR2 (germline): SNHLY, FYNNEI. CDR3 amino acids: CATAGEKLFF. In nucleotides, the CDR3 is TGTGCCACCGCCGGTGAAAAACTGTTTTTT.

The V and J genes are TRBV25-1 and TRBJ2-7, with 7 bases matching TRBD2. Germline CDR1 MGHDK, CDR2 SYGVNS. V lost 6 bases, J lost 2 bases, and 16 bases stayed unmatched. The CDR3 length is 17 residues. CDR3: CASSHLVGGGKTYEQYF. The CDR3, as DNA: TGTGCCAGCAGCCATCTCGTTGGGGGGGGTAAGACCTACGAGCAGTACTTC.

A single count supports this clonotype. An end of the junction differs from the germline gene, which may be a read error. The chain combines TRBV7-2 with TRBJ1-5; no clear D. The CDR3 has 15 residues. CDR1 and CDR2 (germline): SGHTA, FQGNSA. CDR3 in DNA: TGTGCCAGCAGTTTAGCGATGGGATGGGGTCAGCCCCAGCATTTT. Residues: CASSLAMGWGQPQHF.

The V gene is TRBV7-8, the J gene TRBJ1-2; perhaps TRBD1 as D (5 bases). CDR1 is SGHVS, CDR2 FQNEAQ, per germline. The V end lost 5 bases, the J end lost 4 bases, and 17 bases lay between the germline ends. CDR3 length equals 15 residues. Here the CDR3 DNA reads TGTGCCAGCAGCCCCCTCACGACAGCTCTCTATGGCTACACCTTC. Protein: CASSPLTTALYGYTF.

About this clonotype itself: A junction end diverges from the germline sequence, so it may reflect a read error. This rearrangement joins TRBV7-9 to TRBJ2-5, with 9 bases fitting TRBD1. The germline V gene has CDR1 SEHNR and CDR2 FQNEAQ (reference sequence). The CDR3 spans 16 residues. For the CDR3, the DNA is TGTGCCATCAGCTCCTTTTCGGGACAGGGTCGCGAGACCCAGTACTTC. Amino acids: CAISSFSGQGRETQYF. The whole variable domain, remainder taken from reference TRBV7-9 and TRBJ2-5, is DTGVSQNPRHKITKRGQNVTFRCDPISEHNRLYWYRQTLGQGPEFLTYFQNEAQLEKSRLLSDRFSAERPKGSFSTLEIQRTEQGDSAMYLCAISSFSGQGRETQYFGPGTRLLVL.